This T cell receptor (beta chain) was identified during a study of blood T cell repertoires in COVID-19. Looking at the study overall: The samples span acute and convalescent COVID-19 from the United States, Italy and Spain.

Original data processing: The assay estimated nucleated cells by amplifying reference gene primers. The table came from immunoSEQ multiplex PCR; TCRdb's copy has only in-frame clones and leaves some out. The V and J calls and clone size come from that table; D and trimming were worked out from the DNA. The sample gives some 70,000 clones, about 82% of which show up once; 5.5% to 8% is in the top ten. CDR1 SGHRS and CDR2 YFSETQ come from the germline V gene. The CDR3 contains 16 residues. J was trimmed by 7 bases and V by 6 bases; bases with no gene match: 12. Sequenced material: peripheral blood. The source is a man aged 45-60 years with active COVID-19. This chain links TRBV5-1 with TRBJ2-2, with TRBD1 identical over 10 bases. The CDR3 sequence: CASTTSGTGVNGELFF. CDR3 DNA: TGCGCCAGCACAACGTCCGGGACAGGGGTAAACGGGGAGCTGTTTTTT.